This T cell receptor (beta chain) was captured in a study of T cell responses to AZD1222 COVID-19 vaccine. General study points: The peak T cell response came first, and repertoires were sampled only after it. Receipt of two AZD1222 doses was followed by a rise in Spike-specific TCR breadth and depth. Only a handful of AZD1222 recipients, roughly six in all, had baseline seropositivity.

TCRdb keeps only in-frame clones here, not all; method: immunoSEQ multiplex PCR. The sample lists about 86,000 clones; around 90% were seen once. With regard to this clone: No antigen is known for it.

This CDR3 contains 16 residues. Per germline, CDR1 LNHDA and CDR2 SQIVND (reference sequence). V shed 4 bases and J 9 bases; nucleotides not matched to a gene: 12. This rearrangement joins TRBV19 to TRBJ2-1; 10 nucleotides line up with TRBD2. Material: peripheral blood, obtained on day 0 of AZD1222 vaccination. This TCR was sampled from an adult in good health. Here the CDR3 reads CASSTTGTSVQSEQFF. In DNA, the CDR3 is TGTGCCAGTAGTACCACCGGGACTAGCGTGCAGAGTGAGCAGTTCTTC.